This is a list of T cell receptor beta chains from one sample in a study of naive and memory T cell subsets. TCRdb re-called the UMI-ligation and nested PCR reads with MiXCR, one entry per CDR3 protein. The sample holds under 150,000 distinct CDR3 sequences, approximately 20% seen once. The sample consisted of naive CD8+ T cells from blood. Receptors originate from a human donor in good health. Each CDR3 is given with its conserved first and last residue. A D gene is named only where the DNA matches it firmly. Rows give clone size only sometimes, using once, few, many, or a class for an expanded clone.

>.|few|TRBJ1-5|TRBV9
TGTGCCAGCAGCGTAGACGCAGGGACCGGTCAGCCCCAGCATTTT
CASSVDAGTGQPQHF
>.|.|TRBJ2-7|TRBV18
TGTGCCAGCTCATCCAAAGGGATCTACGAGCAGTACTTC
CASSSKGIYEQYF
>.|few|TRBJ2-1|TRBV28
TGTGCCAGCAGTTTGGAGTCGCGTGCCCCGTTCTTC
CASSLESRAPFF
>TRBD1|few|TRBJ2-5|TRBV7-9
TGTGCCAGCAGCTCTGGACAGGAGCAAGAGACCCAGTACTTC
CASSSGQEQETQYF
>.|many|TRBJ2-1|TRBV5-6
TGTGCCAGCAGCTCCTCTAGCTTTGAGCAGTTCTTC
CASSSSSFEQFF
>.|.|TRBJ2-7|TRBV28
TGTGCCAGCAGCCCCGCTGGGTACTACGAGCAGTACTTC
CASSPAGYYEQYF
>.|.|TRBJ1-1|TRBV27
TGTGCCAGCAGTTTTGTCCCGGAGGGCACTGAAGCTTTCTTT
CASSFVPEGTEAFF
>TRBD2|few|TRBJ2-7|TRBV15
TGTGCCACCAGCAACTTCCCCCGCCCGGAGCGGGAGTCCTACGAGCAGTACTTC
CATSNFPRPERESYEQYF
>.|.|TRBJ2-3|TRBV7-2
TGTGCCAGCAGCTTAGTAGGATTCACAGATACGCAGTATTTT
CASSLVGFTDTQYF
>TRBD1|.|TRBJ1-1|TRBV25-1
TGTGCCAGCACCCTGGGACAGGGGAACACTGAAGCTTTCTTT
CASTLGQGNTEAFF
>.|.|TRBJ2-1|TRBV7-9
TGTGCCAGCAGTCCCATTAGTCAACGTGAGCAGTTCTTC
CASSPISQREQFF
>.|many|TRBJ1-1|TRBV29-1
TGCAGCGTTGAAGATCTCCGAGCTACTGAAGCTTTCTTT
CSVEDLRATEAFF
>.|.|TRBJ2-7|TRBV6-1
TGTGCCAGCAGTGCCCGTGTGGCGGGGCTATACGAGCAGTACTTC
CASSARVAGLYEQYF
>TRBD2|few|TRBJ2-1|TRBV20-1
TGCAGTGCTAGAGATAAATTGACTAGCGCTCGGCATGAGCAGTTCTTC
CSARDKLTSARHEQFF
>TRBD2|.|TRBJ2-1|TRBV2
TGTGCCAGCAGTCTGACTAGCGGGGTACAAAACTACAATGAGCAGTTCTTC
CASSLTSGVQNYNEQFF
>.|many|TRBJ2-7|TRBV12-3/TRBV12-4
TGTGCCAGCAGTACGAGTCTTTACGAGCAGTACTTC
CASSTSLYEQYF
>.|few|TRBJ1-1|TRBV12-3/TRBV12-4
TGTGCCAGCAATGCAGGGGACACTGAAGCTTTCTTT
CASNAGDTEAFF
>.|few|TRBJ2-7|TRBV19
TGTGCCAGTAGTACCCCGACAGAACACTACGAGCAGTACTTC
CASSTPTEHYEQYF
>.|few|TRBJ2-7|TRBV7-9
TGTGCCAGCAGCAACCCACGTCAGCTCGTCTACGAGCAGTACTTC
CASSNPRQLVYEQYF
>.|.|TRBJ1-1|TRBV20-1
TGCGCTACTTTATATGAGAACACTGAAGCTTTCTTT
CATLYENTEAFF
>.|few|TRBJ1-5|TRBV28
TGTGCCAGCAGTTTTTTGGGGGAGAGCAATCAGCCCCAGCATTTT
CASSFLGESNQPQHF
>.|.|TRBJ2-1|TRBV19
TGTGCCAGTAGTAGCGGCCTCCCCGACGATGAGCAGTTCTTC
CASSSGLPDDEQFF
>TRBD2|once|TRBJ2-1|TRBV7-6
TGTGCCAGCAGCTTCCTAGCGGGAGGCCGGGAATACGACAATGAGCAGTTCTTC
CASSFLAGGREYDNEQFF
>TRBD2|many|TRBJ2-7|TRBV20-1
TGCAGTGCTTCTGGACTAGCGGGAGGTCGGGAGCAGTACTTC
CSASGLAGGREQYF
>.|few|TRBJ2-7|TRBV5-6
TGTGCCAGCAGCTTGGTGGTGGGCGCCTACGAGCAGTACTTC
CASSLVVGAYEQYF
>TRBD2|once|TRBJ2-2|TRBV7-9
TGTGCCAGCAGCTTAGTAGCGGGAGCGGCCGGGGAGCTGTTTTTT
CASSLVAGAAGELFF
>.|.|TRBJ1-1|TRBV2
TGTGCCAGCAGTGAAATTGGGGGAAACACTGAAGCTTTCTTT
CASSEIGGNTEAFF
>TRBD1|few|TRBJ2-7|TRBV14
TGTGCCAGCAGCCAAAGACAGGGATACCTACCCGAGCAGTACTTC
CASSQRQGYLPEQYF
>TRBD1|few|TRBJ2-7|TRBV27
TGTGCCAGCAGTCCAGGGGGCAGGGAGCAGTACTTC
CASSPGGREQYF
>.|.|TRBJ2-7|TRBV11-2
TGTGCCAGCAGCTTAGGAGTTGTCCGAATCGAGCAGTACTTC
CASSLGVVRIEQYF
>.|.|TRBJ2-7|TRBV28
TGTGCCAGCAGTTTGGAAAGTAGCGGCGCAGCCTACGAGCAGTACTTC
CASSLESSGAAYEQYF